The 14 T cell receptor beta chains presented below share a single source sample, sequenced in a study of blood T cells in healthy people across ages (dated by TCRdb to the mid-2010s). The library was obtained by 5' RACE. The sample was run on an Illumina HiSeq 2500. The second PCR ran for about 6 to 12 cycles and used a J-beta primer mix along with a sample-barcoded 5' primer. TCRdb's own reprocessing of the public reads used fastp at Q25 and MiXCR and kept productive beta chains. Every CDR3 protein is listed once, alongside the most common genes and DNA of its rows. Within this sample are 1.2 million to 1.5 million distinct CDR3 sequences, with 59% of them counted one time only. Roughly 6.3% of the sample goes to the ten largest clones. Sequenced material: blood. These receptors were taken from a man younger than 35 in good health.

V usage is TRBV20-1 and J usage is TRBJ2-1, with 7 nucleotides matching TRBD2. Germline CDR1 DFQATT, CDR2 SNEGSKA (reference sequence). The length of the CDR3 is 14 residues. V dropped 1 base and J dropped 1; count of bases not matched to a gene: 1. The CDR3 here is CSARAAGSYNEQFF. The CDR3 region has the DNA TGCAGTGCTAGAGCAGCGGGGTCCTACAATGAGCAGTTCTTC.

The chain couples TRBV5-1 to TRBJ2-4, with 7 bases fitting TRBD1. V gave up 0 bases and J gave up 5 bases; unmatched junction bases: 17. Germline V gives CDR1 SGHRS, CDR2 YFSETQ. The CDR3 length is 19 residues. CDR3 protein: CASSLGAQGTSRAQNIQYF. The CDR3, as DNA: TGCGCCAGCAGCTTGGGGGCACAGGGGACAAGCCGGGCCCAAAACATTCAGTACTTC.

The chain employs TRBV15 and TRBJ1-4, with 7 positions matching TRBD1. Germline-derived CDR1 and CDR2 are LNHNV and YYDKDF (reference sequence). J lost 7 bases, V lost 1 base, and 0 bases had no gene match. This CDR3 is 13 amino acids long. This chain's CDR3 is CATSRGTGEKLFF. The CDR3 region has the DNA TGTGCCACCAGCAGAGGGACAGGTGAAAAACTGTTTTTT.

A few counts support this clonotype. The CDR3 region has the DNA TGCAGTGCTTCCAGGGGGCTAGCGGGGGGCCCCTACGAGCAGTACTTC. Its translation is CSASRGLAGGPYEQYF. The chain recombines TRBV20-1 with TRBJ2-7, with 11 nucleotides matching TRBD2. This CDR3 region has 16 residues. Germline loops: CDR1 DFQATT, CDR2 SNEGSKA (reference sequence). V was clipped by 5 bases and J by 2 bases; unmatched bases: 11.

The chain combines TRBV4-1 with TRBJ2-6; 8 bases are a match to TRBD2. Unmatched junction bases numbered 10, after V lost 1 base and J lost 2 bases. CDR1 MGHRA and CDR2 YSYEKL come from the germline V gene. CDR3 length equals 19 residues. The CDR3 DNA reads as TGCGCCAGCAGCCAAGTGTCATATAGCGGGACCCCTGGGGCCAACGTCCTGACTTTC. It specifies CASSQVSYSGTPGANVLTF.

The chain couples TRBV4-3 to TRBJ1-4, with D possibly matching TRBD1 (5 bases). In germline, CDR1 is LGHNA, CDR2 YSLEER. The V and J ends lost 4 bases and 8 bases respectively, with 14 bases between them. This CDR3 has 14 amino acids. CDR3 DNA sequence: TGCGCCAGCAGCCCCTGGAGGGGACGCGAAAAACTGTTTTTT. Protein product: CASSPWRGREKLFF.

CDR3 in DNA: TGCGCCAGCAGCCAAGGGGAGTCCACAGATACGCAGTATTTT. Protein: CASSQGESTDTQYF. This sequence joins TRBV4-1 and TRBJ2-3; possible D gene TRBD2, 5 bases. The germline CDR1 and CDR2 sequences are MGHRA and YSYEKL. V was cut by 1 base and J by 2 bases, with 7 bases left in between. The CDR3 has 14 amino acids.

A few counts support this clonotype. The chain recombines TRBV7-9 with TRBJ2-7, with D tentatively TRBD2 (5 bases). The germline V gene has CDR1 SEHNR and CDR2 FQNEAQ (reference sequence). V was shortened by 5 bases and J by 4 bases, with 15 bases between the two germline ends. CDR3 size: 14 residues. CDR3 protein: CASSQRIGDYEQYF. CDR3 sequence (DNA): TGTGCCAGCAGCCAGCGGATAGGAGATTACGAGCAGTACTTC.

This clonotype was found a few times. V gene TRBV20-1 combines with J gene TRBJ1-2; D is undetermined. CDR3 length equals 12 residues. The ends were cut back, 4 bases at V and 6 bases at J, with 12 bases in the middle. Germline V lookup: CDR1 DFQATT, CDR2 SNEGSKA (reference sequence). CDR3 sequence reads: CSAITDWDGYTF. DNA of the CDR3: TGCAGTGCTATCACGGACTGGGATGGCTACACCTTC.

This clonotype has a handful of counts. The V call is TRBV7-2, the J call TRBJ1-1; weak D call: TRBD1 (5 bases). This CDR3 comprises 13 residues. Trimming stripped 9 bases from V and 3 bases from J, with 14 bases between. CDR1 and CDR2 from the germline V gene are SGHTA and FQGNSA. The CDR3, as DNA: TGTGCCAGTTCGATATCGGGGGACACTGAAGCTTTCTTT. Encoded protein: CASSISGDTEAFF.

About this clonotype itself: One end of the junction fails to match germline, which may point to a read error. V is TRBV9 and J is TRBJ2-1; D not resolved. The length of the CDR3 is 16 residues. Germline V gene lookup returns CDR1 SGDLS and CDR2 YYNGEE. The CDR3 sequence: CAGSVVGARSYNEQFF. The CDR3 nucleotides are TGTGCCGGCAGCGTAGTTGGTGCTCGCTCCTACAATGAGCAGTTCTTC.

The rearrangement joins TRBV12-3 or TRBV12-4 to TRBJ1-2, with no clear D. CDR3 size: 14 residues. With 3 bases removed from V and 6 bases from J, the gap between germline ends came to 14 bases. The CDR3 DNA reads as TGTGCCAGCAGTTTGGGTGGGGTAAAGGATGGCTACACCTTC. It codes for CASSLGGVKDGYTF.

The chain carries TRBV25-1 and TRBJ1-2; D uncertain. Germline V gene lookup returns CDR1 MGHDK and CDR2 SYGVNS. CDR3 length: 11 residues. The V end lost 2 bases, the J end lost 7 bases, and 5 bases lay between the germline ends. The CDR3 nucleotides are TGTGCCAGCAGTGAAGGGATTGGCTACACCTTC. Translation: CASSEGIGYTF.

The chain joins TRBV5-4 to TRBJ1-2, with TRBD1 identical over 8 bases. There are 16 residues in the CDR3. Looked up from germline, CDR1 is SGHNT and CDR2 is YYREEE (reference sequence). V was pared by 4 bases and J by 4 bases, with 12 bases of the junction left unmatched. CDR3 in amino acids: CASSDEGDRIFYGYTF. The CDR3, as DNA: TGTGCCAGCAGCGACGAGGGGGACAGGATTTTCTATGGCTACACCTTC.